The subject of this entry is one T cell receptor (beta chain). This sample stems from a study of early T cells in non-severe SARS-CoV-2 infection. In the study overall: The chains were unpaired, and the sequenced material was bulk RNA from unsorted whole blood.

The junction had 11 bases not matched to a gene; V was cut back by 5 bases and J by 0 bases. This CDR3 is built from 17 residues. Germline-derived CDR1 and CDR2 are SGHTA and FQGNSA. TCRdb redid the calling of the 5' RACE reads with MiXCR, one entry per CDR3 protein. Among 43,000 or so distinct CDR3 sequences, about 7% were seen once, and the ten largest hold 8% to 9.5%. This sequence joins TRBV7-2 and TRBJ2-3; 7 positions agree with TRBD2. The sequenced material came from whole blood. The TCR comes from an adult who was a healthcare worker with PCR-confirmed SARS-CoV-2 infection or an uninfected control (not recorded which). CDR3 protein: CASSTLGAGPSTDTQYF. CDR3 DNA sequence: TGTGCCAGCAGCACCTTAGGAGCGGGGCCTAGCACAGATACGCAGTATTTT.